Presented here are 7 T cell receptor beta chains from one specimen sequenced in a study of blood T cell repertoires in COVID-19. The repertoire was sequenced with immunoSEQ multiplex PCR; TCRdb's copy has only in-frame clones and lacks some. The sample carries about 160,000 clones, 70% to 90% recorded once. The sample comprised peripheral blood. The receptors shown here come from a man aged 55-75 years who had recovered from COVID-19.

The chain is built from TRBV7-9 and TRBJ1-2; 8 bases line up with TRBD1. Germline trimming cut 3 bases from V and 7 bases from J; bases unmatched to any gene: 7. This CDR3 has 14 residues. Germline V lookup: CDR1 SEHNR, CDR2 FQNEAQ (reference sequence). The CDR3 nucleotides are TGTGCCAGCAGCTTCTGGCAGGGGGCCGGTGGCTACACCTTC. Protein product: CASSFWQGAGGYTF.

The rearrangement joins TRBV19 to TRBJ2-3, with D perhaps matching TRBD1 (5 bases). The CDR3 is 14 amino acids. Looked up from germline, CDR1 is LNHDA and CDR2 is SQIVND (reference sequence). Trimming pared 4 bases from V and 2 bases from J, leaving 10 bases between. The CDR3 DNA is TGTGCCAGTAGTACGCCCAGGGACACAGATACGCAGTATTTT. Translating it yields CASSTPRDTDTQYF.

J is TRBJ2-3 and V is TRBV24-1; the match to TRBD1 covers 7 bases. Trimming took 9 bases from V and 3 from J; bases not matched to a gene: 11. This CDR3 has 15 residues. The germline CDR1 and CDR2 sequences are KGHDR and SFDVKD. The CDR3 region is CATGPRTGLTDTQYF. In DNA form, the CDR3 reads TGTGCCACCGGCCCTCGGACAGGATTGACAGATACGCAGTATTTT.

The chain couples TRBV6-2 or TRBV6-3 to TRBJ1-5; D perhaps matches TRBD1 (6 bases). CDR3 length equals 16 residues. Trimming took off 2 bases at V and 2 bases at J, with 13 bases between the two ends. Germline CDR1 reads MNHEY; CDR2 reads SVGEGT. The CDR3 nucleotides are TGTGCCAGCAGTTACGGAGCACAGGGAGGCAATCAGCCCCAGCATTTT. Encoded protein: CASSYGAQGGNQPQHF.

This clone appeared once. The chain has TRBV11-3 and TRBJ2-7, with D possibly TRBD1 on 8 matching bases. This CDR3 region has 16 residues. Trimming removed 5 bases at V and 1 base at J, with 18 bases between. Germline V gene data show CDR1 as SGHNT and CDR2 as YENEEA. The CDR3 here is CASSLGGQGASYEQYF. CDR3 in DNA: TGTGCCAGCAGCCTCGGGGGGCAGGGGGCGTCCTACGAGCAGTACTTC.

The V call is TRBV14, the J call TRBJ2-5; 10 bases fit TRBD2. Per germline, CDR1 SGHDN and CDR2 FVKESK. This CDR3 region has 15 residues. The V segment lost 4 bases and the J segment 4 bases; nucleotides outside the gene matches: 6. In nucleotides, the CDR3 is TGTGCCAGCAGCCCACTAGCGGGGAATAGAGAGACCCAGTACTTC. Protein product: CASSPLAGNRETQYF.

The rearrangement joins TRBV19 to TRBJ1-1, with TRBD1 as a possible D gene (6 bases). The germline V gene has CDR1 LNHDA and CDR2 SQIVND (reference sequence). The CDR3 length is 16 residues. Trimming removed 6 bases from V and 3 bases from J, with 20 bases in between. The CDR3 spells CASSLANRAGDTEAFF. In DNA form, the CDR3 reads TGTGCCAGTAGCCTCGCCAACAGGGCGGGGGACACTGAAGCTTTCTTT. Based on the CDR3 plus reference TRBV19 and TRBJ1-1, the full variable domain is DGGITQSPKYLFRKEGQNVTLSCEQNLNHDAMYWYRQDPGQGLRLIYYSQIVNDFQKGDIAEGYSVSREKKESFPLTVTSAQKNPTAFYLCASSLANRAGDTEAFFGQGTRLTVV.